Sequencing of this T cell receptor (beta chain) was carried out in a study of blood T cell repertoires in COVID-19. Study in general: Specimens from acute and convalescent COVID-19 originated in the United States, Italy and Spain.

Germline trimming cut 6 bases from V and 6 bases from J; bases unmatched to any gene: 5. The CDR3 totals 14 residues. Germline CDR1 MNHEY, CDR2 SVGAGI. Original methodology: Scientists estimated how many nucleated cells there were by amplifying reference gene primers. The method was immunoSEQ multiplex PCR; TCRdb's version includes in-frame clones alone and lacks a portion of them. V, J and clone size are those of that table, while D and trimming were read from the DNA. Of approximately 70,000 clones in the sample, roughly 91% were seen once. The sequenced sample was peripheral blood. This receptor was identified in a man aged 50-59 years with active COVID-19. The chain couples TRBV6-5 to TRBJ2-2; 9 bases map to TRBD1. The CDR3 nucleotides read TGTGCCAGCAGCCGCAACAGGGGGCCCGGGGAGCTGTTTTTT. Its translation: CASSRNRGPGELFF.